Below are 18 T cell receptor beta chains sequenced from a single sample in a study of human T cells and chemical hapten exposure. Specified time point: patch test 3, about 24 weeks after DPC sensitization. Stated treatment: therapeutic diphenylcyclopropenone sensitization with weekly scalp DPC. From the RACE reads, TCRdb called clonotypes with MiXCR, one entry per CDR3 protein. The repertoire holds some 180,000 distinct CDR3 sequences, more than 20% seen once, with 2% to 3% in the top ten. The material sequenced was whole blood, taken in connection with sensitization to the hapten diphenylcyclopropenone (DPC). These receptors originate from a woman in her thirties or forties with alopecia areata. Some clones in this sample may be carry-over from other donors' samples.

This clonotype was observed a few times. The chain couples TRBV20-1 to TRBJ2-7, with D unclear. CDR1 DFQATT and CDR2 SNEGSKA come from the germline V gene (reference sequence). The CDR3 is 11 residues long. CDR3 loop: CSPRVSYEQYF. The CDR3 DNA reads TGCAGCCCTAGGGTCTCCTACGAGCAGTACTTC.

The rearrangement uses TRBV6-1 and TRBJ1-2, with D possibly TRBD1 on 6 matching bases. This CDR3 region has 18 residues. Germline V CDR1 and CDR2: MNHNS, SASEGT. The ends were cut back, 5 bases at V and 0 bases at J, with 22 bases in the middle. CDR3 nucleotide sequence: TGTGCCAGCAGTTCCGGGGGGCCGATGATTGATTCTAACTATGGCTACACCTTC. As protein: CASSSGGPMIDSNYGYTF.

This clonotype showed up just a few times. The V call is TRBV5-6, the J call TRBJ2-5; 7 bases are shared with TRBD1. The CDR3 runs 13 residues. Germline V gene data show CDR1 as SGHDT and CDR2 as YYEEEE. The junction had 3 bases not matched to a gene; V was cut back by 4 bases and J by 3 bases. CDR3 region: CASSTGQEETQYF. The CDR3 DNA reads TGTGCCAGCAGCACCGGACAGGAAGAGACCCAGTACTTC.

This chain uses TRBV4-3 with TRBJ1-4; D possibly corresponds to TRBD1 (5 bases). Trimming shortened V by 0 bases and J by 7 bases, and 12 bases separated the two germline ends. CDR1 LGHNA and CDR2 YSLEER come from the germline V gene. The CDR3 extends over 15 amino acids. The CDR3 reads CASSQDMRGSEKLFF. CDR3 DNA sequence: TGCGCCAGCAGCCAAGATATGAGGGGAAGTGAAAAACTGTTTTTT.

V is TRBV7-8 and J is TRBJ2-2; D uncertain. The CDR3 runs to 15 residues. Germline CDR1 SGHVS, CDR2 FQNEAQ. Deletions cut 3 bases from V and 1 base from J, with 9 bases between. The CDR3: CASSLPTWNTGELFF. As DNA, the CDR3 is TGTGCCAGCAGCTTGCCGACCTGGAACACCGGGGAGCTGTTTTTT.

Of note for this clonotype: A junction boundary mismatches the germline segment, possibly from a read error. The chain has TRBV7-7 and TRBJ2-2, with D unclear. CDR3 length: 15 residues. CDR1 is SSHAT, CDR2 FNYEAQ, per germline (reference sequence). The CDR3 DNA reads TGTGCTAGCAGCTTCCTAGGGCAGAACACCGGGGAGCTGTTTTTT. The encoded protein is CASSFLGQNTGELFF.

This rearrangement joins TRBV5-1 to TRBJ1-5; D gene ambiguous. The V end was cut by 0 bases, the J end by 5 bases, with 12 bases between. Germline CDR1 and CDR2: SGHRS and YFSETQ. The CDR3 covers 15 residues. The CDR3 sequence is CASSLVGGVDQPQHF. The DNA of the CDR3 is TGCGCCAGCAGCTTGGTAGGCGGTGTAGATCAGCCCCAGCATTTT.

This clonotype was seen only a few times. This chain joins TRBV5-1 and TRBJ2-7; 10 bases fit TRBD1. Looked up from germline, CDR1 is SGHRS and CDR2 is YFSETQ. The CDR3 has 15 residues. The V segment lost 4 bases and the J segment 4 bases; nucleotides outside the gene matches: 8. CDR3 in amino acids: CASSPQGTGVYEQYF. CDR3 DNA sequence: TGCGCCAGCAGCCCGCAAGGGACAGGGGTTTACGAGCAGTACTTC.

The CDR3: CASSDGGNQPQHF. CDR3 bases: TGTGCCAGCAGTGACGGTGGCAATCAGCCCCAGCATTTT. The V gene is TRBV12-3 or TRBV12-4, the J gene TRBJ1-5; D unclear. The CDR3 contains 13 residues. Trimming removed 5 bases at V and 2 bases at J, with 7 bases between.

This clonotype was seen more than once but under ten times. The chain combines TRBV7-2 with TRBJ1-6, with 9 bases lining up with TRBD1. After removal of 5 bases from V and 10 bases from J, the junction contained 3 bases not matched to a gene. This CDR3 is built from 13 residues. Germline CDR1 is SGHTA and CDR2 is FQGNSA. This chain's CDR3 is CASSEDRGSPLHF. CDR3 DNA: TGTGCCAGCAGCGAGGACAGGGGCTCACCCCTCCACTTT.

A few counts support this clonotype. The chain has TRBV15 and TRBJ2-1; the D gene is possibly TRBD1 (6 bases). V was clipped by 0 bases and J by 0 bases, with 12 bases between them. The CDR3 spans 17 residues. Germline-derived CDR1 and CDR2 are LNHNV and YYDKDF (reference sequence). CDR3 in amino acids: CATSRDYRGFSYNEQFF. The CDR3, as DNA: TGTGCCACCAGCAGAGATTATAGGGGGTTCTCCTACAATGAGCAGTTCTTC. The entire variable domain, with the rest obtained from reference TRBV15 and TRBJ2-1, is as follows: DAMVIQNPRYQVTQFGKPVTLSCSQTLNHNVMYWYQQKSSQAPKLLFHYYDKDFNNEADTPDNFQSRRPNTSFCFLDIRSPGLGDTAMYLCATSRDYRGFSYNEQFFGPGTRLTVL.

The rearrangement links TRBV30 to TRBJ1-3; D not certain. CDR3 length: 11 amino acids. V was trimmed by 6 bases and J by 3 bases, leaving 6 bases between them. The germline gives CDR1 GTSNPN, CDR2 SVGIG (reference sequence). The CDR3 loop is CACRIGNTIYF. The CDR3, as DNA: TGTGCCTGTCGAATTGGAAACACCATATATTTT.

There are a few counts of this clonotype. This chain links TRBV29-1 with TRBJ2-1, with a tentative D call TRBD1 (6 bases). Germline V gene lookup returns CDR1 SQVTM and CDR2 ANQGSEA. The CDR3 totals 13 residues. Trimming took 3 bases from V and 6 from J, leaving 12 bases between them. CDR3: CSVDRTERNEQFF. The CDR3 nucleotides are TGCAGCGTTGACAGGACAGAACGCAATGAGCAGTTCTTC.

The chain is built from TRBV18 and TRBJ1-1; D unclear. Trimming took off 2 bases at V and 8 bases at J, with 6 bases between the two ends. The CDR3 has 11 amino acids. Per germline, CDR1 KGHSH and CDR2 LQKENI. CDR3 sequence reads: CASSPIGEAFF. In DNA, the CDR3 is TGTGCCAGCTCACCAATAGGGGAAGCTTTCTTT.

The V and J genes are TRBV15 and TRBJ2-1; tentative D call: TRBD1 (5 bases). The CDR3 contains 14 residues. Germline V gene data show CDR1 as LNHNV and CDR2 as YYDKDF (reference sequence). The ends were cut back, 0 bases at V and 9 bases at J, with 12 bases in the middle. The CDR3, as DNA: TGTGCCACCAGCAGAGACAGGAGAAGGGGTGAGCAGTTCTTC. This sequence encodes CATSRDRRRGEQFF. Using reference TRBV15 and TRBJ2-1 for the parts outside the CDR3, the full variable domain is DAMVIQNPRYQVTQFGKPVTLSCSQTLNHNVMYWYQQKSSQAPKLLFHYYDKDFNNEADTPDNFQSRRPNTSFCFLDIRSPGLGDTAMYLCATSRDRRRGEQFFGPGTRLTVL.

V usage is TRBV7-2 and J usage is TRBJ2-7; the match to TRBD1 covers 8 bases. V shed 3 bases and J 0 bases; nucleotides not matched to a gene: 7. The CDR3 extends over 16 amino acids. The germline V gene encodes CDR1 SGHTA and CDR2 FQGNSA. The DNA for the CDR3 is TGTGCCAGCAGCTTCAGGGGGCGGGGTAGCTCCTACGAGCAGTACTTC. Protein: CASSFRGRGSSYEQYF. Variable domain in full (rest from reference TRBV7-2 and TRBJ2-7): GAGVSQSPSNKVTEKGKDVELRCDPISGHTALYWYRQSLGQGLEFLIYFQGNSAPDKSGLPSDRFSAERTGGSVSTLTIQRTQQEDSAVYLCASSFRGRGSSYEQYFGPGTRLTVT.

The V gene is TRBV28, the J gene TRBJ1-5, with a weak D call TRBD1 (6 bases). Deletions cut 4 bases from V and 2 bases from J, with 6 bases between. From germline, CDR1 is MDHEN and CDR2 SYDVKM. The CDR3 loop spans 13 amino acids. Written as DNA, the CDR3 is TGTGCCAGCAGTTGGACAGGCAATCAGCCCCAGCATTTT. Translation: CASSWTGNQPQHF.

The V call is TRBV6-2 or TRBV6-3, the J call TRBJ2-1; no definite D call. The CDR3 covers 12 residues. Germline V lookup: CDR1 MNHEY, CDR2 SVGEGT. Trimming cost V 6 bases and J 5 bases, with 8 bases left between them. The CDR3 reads CASRGPNNEQFF. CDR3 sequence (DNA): TGTGCCAGCAGAGGACCTAACAATGAGCAGTTCTTC.